The 27 T cell receptor beta chains below were found in one sample sequenced in a study of beta chain features in type 1 diabetes. Expressed TCRB transcripts were sequenced after all isolated RNA was converted to cDNA. TCRdb keeps only in-frame clones here, not all; method: immunoSEQ multiplex PCR. The sample records around 280,000 clones, approximately 8% being singletons. The sequenced material came from central memory CD4+ T cells from blood. These receptors originate from a woman between 18 and 29 years old in good health.

The CDR3 nucleotides read TGTGCCAGCAGTGCTCGGGACAGGGGATATGCTGAAAAACTGTTTTTT. Residues: CASSARDRGYAEKLFF. The V and J genes are TRBV25-1 and TRBJ1-4; 10 nucleotides line up with TRBD1. The germline V gene encodes CDR1 MGHDK and CDR2 SYGVNS. This CDR3 spans 16 amino acids. The ends lost 4 bases at V and 7 bases at J; junction bases unmatched: 9. The entire variable domain, with the rest obtained from reference TRBV25-1 and TRBJ1-4, is as follows: EADIYQTPRYLVIGTGKKITLECSQTMGHDKMYWYQQDPGMELHLIHYSYGVNSTEKGDLSSESTVSRIRTEHFPLTLESARPSHTSQYLCASSARDRGYAEKLFFGSGTQLSVL.

The sample holds a few counts of this clone. The CDR3: CAWRRLGTEAFF. CDR3 coding DNA: TGTGCCTGGAGACGGCTTGGCACTGAAGCTTTCTTT. The chain is built from TRBV30 and TRBJ1-1; D ambiguous. The CDR3 has 12 residues. Germline CDR1 GTSNPN, CDR2 SVGIG (reference sequence). Trimming took off 3 bases at V and 4 bases at J, with 9 bases between the two ends.

V and J are TRBV2 and TRBJ2-7, with D tentatively TRBD2 (5 bases). Trimming took 8 bases from V and 0 from J, leaving 11 bases between them. The V gene's germline CDR1 is SNHLY and CDR2 FYNNEI. The CDR3 length is 13 residues. CDR3 nucleotides: TGTGCCAGCGGCACGGGGATCTCCTACGAGCAGTACTTC. Residues: CASGTGISYEQYF.

The CDR3 loop reads CASSEGGSYEQYF. CDR3 nucleotide sequence: TGTGCCAGCAGTGAGGGGGGTAGCTACGAGCAGTACTTC. The chain couples TRBV2 to TRBJ2-7; TRBD2 might be the D (6 bases). Germline CDR1 and CDR2: SNHLY and FYNNEI. The CDR3 is made up of 13 amino acids. V lost 3 bases, J lost 3 bases, and 9 bases lay in between.

The rearrangement links TRBV7-2 to TRBJ2-1, with 8 bases that match TRBD1. With V trimmed by 5 bases and J by 8 bases, 5 bases remained unmatched. Germline CDR1 reads SGHTA; CDR2 reads FQGNSA. This CDR3 has 13 amino acids. CDR3 region: CASSRGQGDEQFF. In DNA form, the CDR3 reads TGTGCCAGCAGCCGTGGACAGGGTGATGAGCAGTTCTTC.

The V and J genes are TRBV7-2 and TRBJ2-1, with 10 nucleotides matching TRBD1. V was clipped by 5 bases and J by 5 bases; unmatched bases: 9. This CDR3 contains 16 residues. CDR1 and CDR2 (germline): SGHTA, FQGNSA. CDR3 loop: CASSKDRGRMDNEQFF. As DNA, the CDR3 is TGTGCCAGCAGCAAAGACAGGGGGCGCATGGACAATGAGCAGTTCTTC.

The V and J genes are TRBV7-2 and TRBJ2-7; D remains unclear. This CDR3 has 15 amino acids. Trimming took off 2 bases at V and 2 bases at J, with 13 bases between the two ends. Germline CDR1 and CDR2: SGHTA and FQGNSA. CDR3 bases: TGTGCCAGCAGCTTATACAAGGGTTCCACCTACGAGCAGTACTTC. The encoded protein is CASSLYKGSTYEQYF.

This clone was counted a few times. The chain recombines TRBV9 with TRBJ1-1; no clear D. The V and J ends lost 0 bases and 5 bases respectively, with 26 bases between them. Germline CDR1 reads SGDLS; CDR2 reads YYNGEE. CDR3 length: 19 residues. The CDR3 sequence: CASSVVVSGSPLRWTEAFF. In nucleotides, the CDR3 is TGTGCCAGCAGCGTAGTAGTTAGCGGATCGCCCCTGCGTTGGACTGAAGCTTTCTTT.

The chain is built from TRBV15 and TRBJ2-1; 8 bases map to TRBD1. Germline V gene lookup returns CDR1 LNHNV and CDR2 YYDKDF (reference sequence). The V and J ends lost 3 bases and 4 bases, in that order; junction bases with no gene match: 5. The CDR3 consists of 15 residues. The CDR3 sequence is CATSSRTGKYNEQFF. CDR3 DNA sequence: TGTGCCACCAGCAGCCGGACAGGGAAATACAATGAGCAGTTCTTC.

A few counts support this clone. The CDR3, as DNA: TGCGCCAGCAGCCAAAAGGGCTCCCGGGACAGACGGGAGTTCTTC. Its translation is CASSQKGSRDRREFF. V gene TRBV4-1 combines with J gene TRBJ2-1; 7 bases agree with TRBD1. CDR3 length: 15 amino acids. Germline values: CDR1 MGHRA, CDR2 YSYEKL. V lost 2 bases, J lost 14 bases, and 15 bases stayed unmatched.

This clone turned up a few times. The V call is TRBV18, the J call TRBJ1-1; D gene ambiguous. V was trimmed by 4 bases and J by 1 base, leaving 10 bases between them. Germline lookup yields CDR1 KGHSH and CDR2 LQKENI. The CDR3 covers 14 residues. The CDR3 region has the DNA TGTGCCAGCTCACTGGACGGATCGAACACTGAAGCTTTCTTT. Translation gives CASSLDGSNTEAFF. Looking up the rest from reference TRBV18 and TRBJ1-1 gives the full variable domain: NAGVMQNPRHLVRRRGQEARLRCSPMKGHSHVYWYRQLPEEGLKFMVYLQKENIIDESGMPKERFSAEFPKEGPSILRIQQVVRGDSAAYFCASSLDGSNTEAFFGQGTRLTVV.

This clone was detected a few times. The V gene is TRBV5-6, the J gene TRBJ2-5; no clear D gene. Trimming took 2 bases from V and 2 from J, leaving 7 bases between them. Per the germline V gene, CDR1 is SGHDT and CDR2 is YYEEEE. This CDR3 is built from 13 residues. Here the CDR3 DNA reads TGTGCCAGCAGCTTTTTGGAGCAAGAGACCCAGTACTTC. Translation: CASSFLEQETQYF.

V gene TRBV4-3 combines with J gene TRBJ1-4; possibly TRBD1 for D (5 bases). Germline V gene data show CDR1 as LGHNA and CDR2 as YSLEER. V was shortened by 3 bases and J by 4 bases, with 15 bases between the two germline ends. The length of the CDR3 is 16 residues. The CDR3 region is CASSQGWGRDNEKLFF. The CDR3 region has the DNA TGCGCCAGCAGCCAGGGATGGGGACGGGATAATGAAAAACTGTTTTTT.

This clone was seen a few times. CDR3 bases: TGTGCCAGCTCGGGACGGGGATTCTCCTACGAGCAGTACGTC. Protein: CASSGRGFSYEQYV. The V and J genes are TRBV28 and TRBJ2-7; the D gene could be TRBD1 or TRBD2 (5 bases each). The CDR3 runs 14 residues. Per the germline V gene, CDR1 is MDHEN and CDR2 is SYDVKM. Trimming pared 8 bases from V and 0 bases from J, leaving 14 bases between.

Of note for this clone: The same CDR3 is also encoded by other DNA sequences in this sample. V gene TRBV18 combines with J gene TRBJ1-5; D not certain. The ends were cut back, 3 bases at V and 6 bases at J, with 9 bases in the middle. CDR3 size: 13 residues. Germline assignment: CDR1 KGHSH and CDR2 LQKENI. CDR3 sequence: CASSPEGLQPQHF. CDR3 coding DNA: TGTGCCAGCTCACCCGAGGGCCTTCAGCCCCAGCATTTT.

The chain has TRBV5-1 and TRBJ2-5, with D uncertain. Between the trimmed V and J ends, which lost 5 bases and 5 bases, there was a span of 16 bases. The CDR3 has 14 residues. Germline CDR1 reads SGHRS; CDR2 reads YFSETQ. CDR3 nucleotides: TGCGCCAGCAGTCCACCCCCGCCTCCTGAGACCCAGTACTTC. It specifies CASSPPPPPETQYF.

A few counts support this clone. The chain joins TRBV6-6 to TRBJ1-1, with 9 bases fitting TRBD1. There are 15 residues in the CDR3. Trimming cost V 6 bases and J 5 bases; bases outside gene matches: 10. Germline CDR1 MNHNY, CDR2 SVGAGI (reference sequence). CDR3 amino acids: CASSRDRGGETEAFF. DNA for the CDR3: TGTGCCAGCAGCCGTGACAGGGGGGGTGAGACTGAAGCTTTCTTT.

This clone occurred a few times. The chain has TRBV5-1 and TRBJ2-1; either TRBD1 or TRBD2 may fit D (5 bases each). The germline gives CDR1 SGHRS, CDR2 YFSETQ. Trimming cost V 4 bases and J 1 base, with 12 bases left between them. This CDR3 contains 15 residues. The CDR3 coding sequence is TGCGCCAGCAGCCCAGGGACGTCGTCCTACAATGAGCAGTTCTTC. Protein sequence: CASSPGTSSYNEQFF.

This clone has at least ten counts. This chain uses TRBV28 with TRBJ2-7; D remains ambiguous. V was shortened by 2 bases and J by 7 bases, with 9 bases between the two germline ends. This CDR3 is 12 amino acids long. In germline, CDR1 is MDHEN, CDR2 SYDVKM. The CDR3 DNA follows: TGTGCCAGCAGTTTACCCATGAGAGAGCAGTACGTC. This encodes CASSLPMREQYV.

CDR3 nucleotides: TGTGCCAGCAGTGAAGTGTTTCAGTACAATGAGCAGTTCTTC. Its protein product is CASSEVFQYNEQFF. The chain recombines TRBV6-5 with TRBJ2-1, with no clear D. CDR1 is MNHEY, CDR2 SVGAGI, per germline. The germline V and J ends were trimmed by 5 bases and 4 bases, with 12 bases remaining between them. This CDR3 spans 14 amino acids.

This clone has just a few counts. V usage is TRBV19 and J usage is TRBJ2-1, with 13 bases that match TRBD2. CDR1 and CDR2 (germline): LNHDA, SQIVND (reference sequence). This CDR3 spans 17 amino acids. With 3 bases clipped from V and 5 bases from J, the junction kept 7 bases outside the gene matches. CDR3 sequence reads: CASSIPQLAGGNNEQFF. CDR3 DNA sequence: TGTGCCAGTAGTATCCCTCAACTAGCGGGAGGGAACAATGAGCAGTTCTTC.

This clone occurred a few times. The gene calls are TRBV5-1 and TRBJ2-5; D remains ambiguous. V shed 0 bases and J shed 3 bases, with 3 bases lying between them. Per germline, CDR1 SGHRS and CDR2 YFSETQ. The CDR3 runs to 12 residues. The CDR3 here is CASSLAKETQYF. The CDR3 DNA sequence: TGCGCCAGCAGCTTGGCCAAAGAGACCCAGTACTTC.

The table lists this clone with many counts. V is TRBV9 and J is TRBJ2-6; D is uncertain. Per the germline V gene, CDR1 is SGDLS and CDR2 is YYNGEE. This CDR3 spans 14 amino acids. The V end lost 0 bases, the J end lost 7 bases, and 8 bases lay between the germline ends. CDR3 nucleotide sequence: TGTGCCAGCAGCGTAGGTAGTAAAGCCAACGTCCTGACTTTC. It is translated as CASSVGSKANVLTF.

V is TRBV5-1 and J is TRBJ2-3; D gene unclear. V was cut by 0 bases and J by 2 bases, with 7 bases left in between. The CDR3 length is 14 residues. CDR1 is SGHRS, CDR2 YFSETQ, per germline. The CDR3 is CASSLGTTTDTQYF. CDR3 in DNA: TGCGCCAGCAGCTTGGGCACCACCACAGATACGCAGTATTTT.

This clone was seen only a few times. In DNA form, the CDR3 reads TGTGCCAGCAGCCCTCACAAGTTAGGTGAGCAGTTCTTC. Its protein is CASSPHKLGEQFF. The J gene is TRBJ2-1, the V gene TRBV14; D is uncertain. The CDR3 sequence is 13 residues long. Germline lookup yields CDR1 SGHDN and CDR2 FVKESK. V was shortened by 4 bases and J by 9 bases, with 13 bases between the two germline ends.

This chain connects TRBV15 to TRBJ2-2, with D unclear. The V gene lost 0 bases and the J gene lost 0 bases, with 8 bases spanning the gap. The CDR3 spans 16 residues. CDR1 is LNHNV, CDR2 YYDKDF, per germline (reference sequence). Written as DNA, the CDR3 is TGTGCCACCAGCAGAGACAGGATGGCGAACACCGGGGAGCTGTTTTTT. Its translation is CATSRDRMANTGELFF.

V and J are TRBV11-3 and TRBJ1-6; D is possibly TRBD1 (6 bases). The V end lost 4 bases, the J end lost 10 bases, and 11 bases lay between the germline ends. Germline CDR1 and CDR2: SGHNT and YENEEA. The CDR3 covers 13 residues. The CDR3 nucleotides are TGTGCCAGCAGCTCCAGGGGTAACTCACCCCTCCACTTT. This sequence encodes CASSSRGNSPLHF.